What follows is one TCR beta chain and its context. These data originate in a study of blood T cell repertoires in COVID-19. The wider study: Samples taken during acute and convalescent COVID-19 were collected in the United States, Italy and Spain. PBMCs, B-cell-depleted T cells, or T cells were the source of the cDNA or gDNA that made up the material.

V was cut by 1 base and J by 2 bases, with 8 bases left in between. There are 14 residues in the CDR3. The germline V gene has CDR1 MGHRA and CDR2 YSYEKL. Original analysis: Scientists estimated how many nucleated cells there were by amplifying reference gene primers. The assay was immunoSEQ multiplex PCR, and TCRdb's table has in-frame clones only and misses some. D and trimming were read from the DNA, whereas the V and J calls and clone size are those reported in that table. The sample lists some 65,000 clones, roughly 90% seen once, with about 1.3% in the top ten. This clonotype was sampled from a man aged 55 to 70 with acute or convalescent COVID-19. This chain joins TRBV4-1 and TRBJ1-1; D not certain. The material sequenced was peripheral blood. The CDR3 bases are TGCGCCAGCAGCCAAGTTACAGCCAACACTGAAGCTTTCTTT. It is translated as CASSQVTANTEAFF.